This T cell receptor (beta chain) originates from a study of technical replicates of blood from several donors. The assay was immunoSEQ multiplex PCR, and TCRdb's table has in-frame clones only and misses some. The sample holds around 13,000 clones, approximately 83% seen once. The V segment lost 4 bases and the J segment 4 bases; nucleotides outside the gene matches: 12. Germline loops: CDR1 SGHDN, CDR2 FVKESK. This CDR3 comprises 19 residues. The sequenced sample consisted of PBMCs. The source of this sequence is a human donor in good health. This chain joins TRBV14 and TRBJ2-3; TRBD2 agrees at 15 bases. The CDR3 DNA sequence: TGTGCCAGCAGCCCTTTACCGGGACTAGCGGGAGGAATAGCAGATACGCAGTATTTT. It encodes CASSPLPGLAGGIADTQYF. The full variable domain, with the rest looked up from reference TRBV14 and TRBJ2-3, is EAGVTQFPSHSVIEKGQTVTLRCDPISGHDNLYWYRRVMGKEIKFLLHFVKESKQDESGMPNNRFLAERTGGTYSTLKVQPAELEDSGVYFCASSPLPGLAGGIADTQYFGPGTRLTVL.